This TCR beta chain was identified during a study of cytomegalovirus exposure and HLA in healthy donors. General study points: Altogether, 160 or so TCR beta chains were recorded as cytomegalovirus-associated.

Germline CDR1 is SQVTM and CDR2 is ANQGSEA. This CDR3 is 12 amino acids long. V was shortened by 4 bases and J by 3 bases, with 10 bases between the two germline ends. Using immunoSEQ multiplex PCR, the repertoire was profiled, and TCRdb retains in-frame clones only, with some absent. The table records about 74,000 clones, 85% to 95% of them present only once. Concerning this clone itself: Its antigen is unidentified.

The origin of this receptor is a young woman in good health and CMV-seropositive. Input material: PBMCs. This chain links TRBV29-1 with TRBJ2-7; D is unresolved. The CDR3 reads CSVGADYYEQYF. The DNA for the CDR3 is TGCAGCGTTGGGGCAGATTACTACGAGCAGTACTTC.